The 30 T cell receptor beta chains given below trace back to one sample, sequenced in a study of OX40 agonist ivuxolimab in advanced cancers. TCRdb's table, derived via immunoSEQ multiplex PCR, lists solely in-frame clones and lacks some. The data contain tens of thousands of clones, around 86% of them singletons. This specimen consisted of CD4+ or CD8+ T cells sorted from blood, obtained in a trial of the OX40 agonist ivuxolimab. These receptors were taken from an adult with an advanced solid tumor such as melanoma, head and neck, liver or kidney cancer.

Here the CDR3 DNA reads TGTGCCAGCAGCTCCGACGGTTTATACAATGAGCAGTTCTTC. The encoded protein is CASSSDGLYNEQFF. The chain uses TRBV7-3 and TRBJ2-1; D gene unclear. The V end lost 4 bases, the J end lost 4 bases, and 11 bases lay between the germline ends. This CDR3 has 14 residues. Per the germline V gene, CDR1 is SGHTA and CDR2 is FQGTGA.

This chain links TRBV5-4 with TRBJ2-1; 9 positions agree with TRBD1. CDR3 size: 16 residues. CDR1 is SGHNT and CDR2 is YYREEE in the germline V gene (reference sequence). Unmatched junction bases numbered 9, after V lost 3 bases and J lost 5 bases. The CDR3 is CASSSPGQGANNEQFF. The CDR3 DNA reads TGTGCCAGCAGCTCGCCGGGACAGGGCGCCAACAATGAGCAGTTCTTC.

This rearrangement joins TRBV28 to TRBJ1-5, with TRBD1 as a possible D gene (5 bases). This CDR3 has 17 amino acids. Germline lookup yields CDR1 MDHEN and CDR2 SYDVKM. V lost 6 bases to trimming and J lost 0 bases, with 18 bases between them. The CDR3 is CASRSPGAQYSNQPQHF. The CDR3, as DNA: TGTGCCAGCAGATCCCCCGGGGCCCAATATAGCAATCAGCCCCAGCATTTT.

The V and J genes are TRBV4-1 and TRBJ1-6, with 7 positions matching TRBD1. The CDR3 runs 14 residues. Unmatched junction bases numbered 7, after V lost 7 bases and J lost 7 bases. The germline V gene encodes CDR1 MGHRA and CDR2 YSYEKL. The DNA for the CDR3 is TGCGCCAGCACCGCAGGGGGGTTCAATTCACCCCTCCACTTT. This gives the protein CASTAGGFNSPLHF.

V gene TRBV5-6 combines with J gene TRBJ1-2; perhaps TRBD1 as D (6 bases). The CDR3 contains 16 residues. Germline V gene lookup returns CDR1 SGHDT and CDR2 YYEEEE. The V and J ends lost 1 base and 8 bases respectively, with 21 bases between them. DNA for the CDR3: TGTGCCAGCAGCTTGATGGTAACAGGGAGCAAGAGGGGCTACACCTTC. Encoded protein: CASSLMVTGSKRGYTF.

This clone was counted only a few times. The rearrangement uses TRBV7-2 and TRBJ1-6; D is perhaps TRBD1 (5 bases). This CDR3 is 14 amino acids long. CDR1 and CDR2 (germline): SGHTA, FQGNSA. V lost 6 bases to trimming and J lost 6 bases, with 12 bases between them. The CDR3 bases are TGTGCCAGCAGTCCTGGGACGGCTAATTCACCCCTCCACTTT. As protein: CASSPGTANSPLHF.

The V and J genes are TRBV18 and TRBJ2-5; unclear D gene. V lost 2 bases and J lost 10, with 14 bases in between. Per germline, CDR1 KGHSH and CDR2 LQKENI. The length of the CDR3 is 13 residues. The CDR3 here is CASSPTVLDGQYF. The CDR3 DNA reads as TGTGCCAGCTCACCAACGGTTCTGGATGGCCAGTACTTC.

As regards this clone: This clone may be a read error of a much larger clone one base away. This chain joins TRBV10-3 and TRBJ2-7, with D hard to call. Germline-derived CDR1 and CDR2 are ENHRY and SYGVKD. The CDR3 consists of 15 residues. The V and J ends lost 2 bases and 6 bases respectively, with 17 bases between them. The CDR3 region has the DNA TGTGCCATCAGTGAGCCGAAGCCCGTTATCCCCGAGCAGTACTTC. Its protein product is CAISEPKPVIPEQYF.

The gene calls are TRBV27 and TRBJ1-5, with D possibly being TRBD1 (6 bases). Germline V gene lookup returns CDR1 MNHEY and CDR2 SMNVEV (reference sequence). Trimming took off 5 bases at V and 14 bases at J, with 16 bases between the two ends. The CDR3 has 12 amino acids. This chain's CDR3 is CASSTEGRGEHF. The CDR3 nucleotides are TGTGCCAGCAGTACCGAGGGGAGGGGGGAGCATTTT.

The rearrangement uses TRBV11-2 and TRBJ2-5; D might be TRBD1 or TRBD2, each matching 5 bases. V shed 0 bases and J shed 4 bases, with 9 bases lying between them. This CDR3 has 14 residues. CDR1 is SGHAT, CDR2 FQNNGV, per germline. This chain's CDR3 is CASSLEGTGETQYF. For the CDR3, the DNA is TGTGCCAGCAGCTTAGAAGGGACGGGAGAGACCCAGTACTTC.

This clone was seen once. V and J are TRBV11-2 and TRBJ2-7; D is perhaps TRBD2 (7 bases). With 1 base removed from V and 2 bases from J, the gap between germline ends came to 12 bases. This CDR3 is built from 15 residues. The germline gives CDR1 SGHAT, CDR2 FQNNGV. As DNA, the CDR3 is TGTGCCAGCAGCTTAGTGTCGGGGGGCCCCTACGAGCAGTACTTC. This sequence encodes CASSLVSGGPYEQYF.

V and J are TRBV29-1 and TRBJ2-7, with D possibly TRBD2 on 6 matching bases. The CDR3 is made up of 13 amino acids. Per the germline V gene, CDR1 is SQVTM and CDR2 is ANQGSEA. V dropped 1 base and J dropped 6 bases, with 13 bases sitting between them. CDR3 nucleotide sequence: TGCAGCGTTGAAGGGCAGGGACTCCTCGAGCAGTACTTC. It codes for CSVEGQGLLEQYF.

V gene TRBV7-9 combines with J gene TRBJ1-4; D gene unclear. This CDR3 spans 14 amino acids. Germline loops: CDR1 SEHNR, CDR2 FQNEAQ (reference sequence). V lost 6 bases to trimming and J lost 0 bases, with 8 bases between them. As DNA, the CDR3 is TGTGCCAGCAGTCAATCTGCAACTAATGAAAAACTGTTTTTT. Translation: CASSQSATNEKLFF.

CDR3 protein: CATLVGVQETQYF. In DNA, the CDR3 is TGTGCCACCCTCGTCGGGGTGCAAGAGACCCAGTACTTC. The rearrangement links TRBV6-1 to TRBJ2-5; weak D call: TRBD2 (5 bases). The V and J ends lost 10 bases and 2 bases respectively, with 14 bases between them. The CDR3 consists of 13 residues. Germline V gene lookup returns CDR1 MNHNS and CDR2 SASEGT.

The chain carries TRBV7-9 and TRBJ2-2, with 10 bases matching TRBD1. The ends lost 2 bases at V and 5 bases at J; junction bases unmatched: 5. Germline V gene lookup returns CDR1 SEHNR and CDR2 FQNEAQ (reference sequence). This CDR3 contains 16 residues. CDR3 region: CASSLLTGGATGELFF. The CDR3 nucleotides read TGTGCCAGCAGCTTACTGACAGGGGGCGCGACCGGGGAGCTGTTTTTT.

The V and J genes are TRBV19 and TRBJ1-5; 8 positions match TRBD1. The CDR3 has 15 residues. The germline gives CDR1 LNHDA, CDR2 SQIVND (reference sequence). The junction had 6 bases not matched to a gene; V was cut back by 1 base and J by 7 bases. The CDR3 sequence: CASSIVRRDRQPQHF. The CDR3 coding sequence is TGTGCCAGTAGTATAGTCCGCAGGGACAGGCAGCCCCAGCATTTT.

This clone was counted a single time. The rearrangement uses TRBV2 and TRBJ2-3, with a weak D call TRBD1 (6 bases). Germline CDR1 reads SNHLY; CDR2 reads FYNNEI. This CDR3 spans 14 amino acids. V gave up 4 bases and J gave up 2 bases, with 10 bases separating them. CDR3 sequence reads: CASSGQENTDTQYF. For the CDR3, the DNA is TGTGCCAGCAGTGGACAGGAGAACACAGATACGCAGTATTTT.

This clone was seen a single time. The gene calls are TRBV29-1 and TRBJ1-1, with D maybe TRBD1 (6 bases). In germline, CDR1 is SQVTM, CDR2 ANQGSEA. Trimming pared 6 bases from V and 1 base from J, leaving 12 bases between. This CDR3 region has 13 residues. The CDR3 DNA is TGCAGCGTCGCACAGGGCACGAACACTGAAGCTTTCTTT. Translated: CSVAQGTNTEAFF.

V is TRBV6-5 and J is TRBJ2-2, with a weak D call TRBD1 (6 bases). The V end lost 0 bases, the J end lost 2 bases, and 10 bases lay between the germline ends. Germline V gives CDR1 MNHEY, CDR2 SVGAGI. There are 16 residues in the CDR3. The CDR3 here is CASSYSRTANTGELFF. In nucleotides, the CDR3 is TGTGCCAGCAGTTACTCACGGACAGCCAACACCGGGGAGCTGTTTTTT.

The V and J genes are TRBV12-5 and TRBJ1-1; possibly TRBD1 for D (6 bases). The CDR3 is 14 residues long. Trimming left V 6 bases short and J 0 bases short, with 11 bases between. CDR1 and CDR2 (germline): LGHNT, FRNRAP. The CDR3 DNA reads as TGTGCTAGTGGCCCGGGACAACTGAACACTGAAGCTTTCTTT. Translation: CASGPGQLNTEAFF.

CDR3 residues: CASSLVSGGTDTQYF. The CDR3 DNA is TGTGCCAGCAGCTTGGTGTCAGGGGGCACAGATACGCAGTATTTT. This chain links TRBV5-6 with TRBJ2-3, with TRBD1 as a possible D gene (6 bases). Per the germline V gene, CDR1 is SGHDT and CDR2 is YYEEEE. The ends were cut back, 0 bases at V and 1 base at J, with 9 bases in the middle. The length of the CDR3 is 15 residues.

The genes are TRBV7-2 and TRBJ1-2, with TRBD1 matching 7 bases. Per germline, CDR1 SGHTA and CDR2 FQGNSA. The CDR3 contains 13 residues. V gave up 5 bases and J gave up 4 bases; unmatched junction bases: 4. In DNA, the CDR3 is TGTGCCAGCAGCGCCCGACAGGGCTATGGCTACACCTTC. This translates into CASSARQGYGYTF.

The rearrangement joins TRBV6-5 to TRBJ1-1; D call uncertain. The CDR3 is 12 residues long. Germline loops: CDR1 MNHEY, CDR2 SVGAGI. V lost 5 bases to trimming and J lost 7 bases, with 11 bases between them. The CDR3 nucleotides read TGTGCCAGCAGTCTTGCCGGAGGTGAAGCTTTCTTT. It yields the protein CASSLAGGEAFF.

This chain connects TRBV11-2 to TRBJ2-6, with TRBD1 as a possible D gene (6 bases). CDR1 and CDR2 (germline): SGHAT, FQNNGV. CDR3 size: 15 residues. With 6 bases removed from V and 2 bases from J, the gap between germline ends came to 11 bases. The CDR3 here is CASRSTGTGANVLTF. CDR3 sequence (DNA): TGTGCCAGCAGATCTACAGGGACTGGGGCCAACGTCCTGACTTTC.

The V and J genes are TRBV28 and TRBJ1-6; the D is unclear. Germline V gives CDR1 MDHEN, CDR2 SYDVKM. V shed 6 bases and J shed 10 bases, with 10 bases lying between them. CDR3 length equals 12 residues. The DNA of the CDR3 is TGTGCCAGCAGCTTGTTGGAGTCACCCCTCCACTTT. Its protein is CASSLLESPLHF.

The rearrangement joins TRBV2 to TRBJ1-5, with 9 bases fitting TRBD1. Germline V gene sequence: CDR1 SNHLY, CDR2 FYNNEI. With 7 bases clipped from V and 7 bases from J, the junction kept 11 bases outside the gene matches. The CDR3 extends over 15 amino acids. CDR3 coding DNA: TGTGCCAGCAACATGGACAGGGGCGTAGGGCAGCCCCAGCATTTT. Protein product: CASNMDRGVGQPQHF.

This clone showed up just a few times. The rearrangement joins TRBV5-1 to TRBJ1-1; D unresolved. The CDR3 length is 14 residues. Germline V lookup: CDR1 SGHRS, CDR2 YFSETQ. Trimming removed 5 bases at V and 1 base at J, with 12 bases between. CDR3 protein: CASRPSTGNTEAFF. The CDR3 coding sequence is TGCGCCAGCAGACCTTCGACGGGGAACACTGAAGCTTTCTTT.

V and J are TRBV2 and TRBJ2-3, with 11 bases fitting TRBD2. The CDR3 length is 17 residues. The V and J ends lost 3 bases and 3 bases, in that order; junction bases with no gene match: 8. Germline V lookup: CDR1 SNHLY, CDR2 FYNNEI. The CDR3 bases are TGTGCCAGCAGTGATATTCTAGCGGGGGGCTGGACAGATACGCAGTATTTT. It specifies CASSDILAGGWTDTQYF.

The V and J genes are TRBV30 and TRBJ2-5; no definite D call. The V end lost 5 bases, the J end lost 0 bases, and 13 bases lay between the germline ends. Germline loops: CDR1 GTSNPN, CDR2 SVGIG (reference sequence). CDR3 length: 14 residues. CDR3 sequence (DNA): TGTGCCTGGGGTTCTTTATCGTACCAAGAGACCCAGTACTTC. Translated: CAWGSLSYQETQYF.

The chain combines TRBV2 with TRBJ1-3; TRBD1 agrees at 7 bases. The trim removed 5 bases at V and 2 bases at J, leaving 9 bases unmatched. The CDR3 consists of 16 residues. CDR1 and CDR2 from the germline V gene are SNHLY and FYNNEI. The CDR3 loop reads CASSLLAGTAGNTIYF. Here the CDR3 DNA reads TGTGCCAGCAGTCTCCTCGCCGGGACAGCTGGAAACACCATATATTTT.